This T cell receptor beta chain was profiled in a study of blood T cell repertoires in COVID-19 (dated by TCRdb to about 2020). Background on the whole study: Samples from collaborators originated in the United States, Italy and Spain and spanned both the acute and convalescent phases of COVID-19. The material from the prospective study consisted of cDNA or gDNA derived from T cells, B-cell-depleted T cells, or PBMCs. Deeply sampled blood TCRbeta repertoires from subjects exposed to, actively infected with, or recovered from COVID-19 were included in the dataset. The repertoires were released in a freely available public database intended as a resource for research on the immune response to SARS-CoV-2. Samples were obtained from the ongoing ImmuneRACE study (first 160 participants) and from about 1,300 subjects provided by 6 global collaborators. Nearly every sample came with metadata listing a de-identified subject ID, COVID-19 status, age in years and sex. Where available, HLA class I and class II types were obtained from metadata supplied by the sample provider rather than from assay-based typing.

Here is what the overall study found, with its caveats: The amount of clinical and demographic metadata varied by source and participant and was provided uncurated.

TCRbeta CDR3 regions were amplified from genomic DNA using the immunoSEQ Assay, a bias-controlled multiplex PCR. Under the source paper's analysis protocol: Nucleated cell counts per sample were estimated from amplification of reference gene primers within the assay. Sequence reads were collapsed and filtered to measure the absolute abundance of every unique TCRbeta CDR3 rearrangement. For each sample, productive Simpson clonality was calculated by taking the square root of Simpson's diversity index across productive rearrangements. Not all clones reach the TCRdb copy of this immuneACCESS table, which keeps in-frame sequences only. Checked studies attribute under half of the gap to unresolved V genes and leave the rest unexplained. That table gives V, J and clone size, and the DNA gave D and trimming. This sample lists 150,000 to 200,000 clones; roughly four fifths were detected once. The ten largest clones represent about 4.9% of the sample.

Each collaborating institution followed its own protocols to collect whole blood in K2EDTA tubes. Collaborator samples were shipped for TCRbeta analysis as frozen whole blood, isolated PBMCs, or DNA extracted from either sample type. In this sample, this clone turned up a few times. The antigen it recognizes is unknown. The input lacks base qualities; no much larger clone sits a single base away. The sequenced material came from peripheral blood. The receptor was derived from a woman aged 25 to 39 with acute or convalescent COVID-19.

This receptor has the CDR3 CASSRWTSGSADTQYF. The nucleotide sequence is given as TGTGCCAGCAGCCGGTGGACTAGCGGGAGTGCAGATACGCAGTATTTT. The sequence links TRBV7-2 to TRBJ2-3, and TRBD2 matches 13 of the central bases. Compared with germline, V lacks 5 bases and J lacks 4 bases; bases without a gene match: 6. CDR1 SGHTA and CDR2 FQGNSA are derived from the germline V gene. The CDR3 holds 16 amino acids from the cysteine to the phenylalanine. The only DNA kept is the CDR3, 48 bases in frame from the first base.